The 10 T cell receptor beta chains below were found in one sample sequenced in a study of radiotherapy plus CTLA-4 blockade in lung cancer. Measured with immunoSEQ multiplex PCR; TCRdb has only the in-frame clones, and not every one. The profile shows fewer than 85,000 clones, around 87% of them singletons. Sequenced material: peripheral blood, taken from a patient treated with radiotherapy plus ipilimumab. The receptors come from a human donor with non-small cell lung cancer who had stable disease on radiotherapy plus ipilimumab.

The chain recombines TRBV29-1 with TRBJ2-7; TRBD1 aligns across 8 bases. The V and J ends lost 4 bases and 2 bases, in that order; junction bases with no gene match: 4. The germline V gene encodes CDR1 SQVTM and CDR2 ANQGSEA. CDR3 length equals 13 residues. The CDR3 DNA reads TGCAGCGTTGTACGACAGGGGACCTACGAGCAGTACTTC. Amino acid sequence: CSVVRQGTYEQYF.

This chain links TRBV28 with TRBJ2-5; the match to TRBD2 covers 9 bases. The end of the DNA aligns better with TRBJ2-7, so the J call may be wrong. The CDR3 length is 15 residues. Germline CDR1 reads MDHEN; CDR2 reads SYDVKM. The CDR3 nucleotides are TGTGCCAGCAGTTTAGTAGCGGGGGCTTCCTACGAGCAGTACTTC. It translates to CASSLVAGASYEQYF.

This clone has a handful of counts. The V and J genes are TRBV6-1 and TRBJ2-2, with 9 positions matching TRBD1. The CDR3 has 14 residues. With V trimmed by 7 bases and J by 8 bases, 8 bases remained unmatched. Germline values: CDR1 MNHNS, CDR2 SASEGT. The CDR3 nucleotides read TGTGCCAGCAAGAAACAGGGGGCTGATGGGGAGCTGTTTTTT. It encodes CASKKQGADGELFF.

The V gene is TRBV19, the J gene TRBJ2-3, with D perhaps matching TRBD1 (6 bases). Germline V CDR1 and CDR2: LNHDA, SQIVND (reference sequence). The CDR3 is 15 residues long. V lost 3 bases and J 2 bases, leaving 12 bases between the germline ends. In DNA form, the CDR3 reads TGTGCCAGTAGTATGGGGGACACAATCACAGATACGCAGTATTTT. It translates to CASSMGDTITDTQYF.

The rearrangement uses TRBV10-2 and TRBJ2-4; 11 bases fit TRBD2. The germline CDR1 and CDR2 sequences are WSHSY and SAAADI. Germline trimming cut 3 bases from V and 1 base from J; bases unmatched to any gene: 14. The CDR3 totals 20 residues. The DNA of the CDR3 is TGCGCCAGCAGTGACCCCGCGGTAGCGGGAGGGCCGGTGGCCAAAAACATTCAGTACTTC. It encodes CASSDPAVAGGPVAKNIQYF.

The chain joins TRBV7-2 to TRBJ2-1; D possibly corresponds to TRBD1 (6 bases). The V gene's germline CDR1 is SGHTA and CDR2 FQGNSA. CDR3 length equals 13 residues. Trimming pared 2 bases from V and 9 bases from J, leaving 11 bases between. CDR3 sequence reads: CASSLTGNGEQFF. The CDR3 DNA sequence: TGTGCCAGCAGCTTAACAGGGAACGGTGAGCAGTTCTTC.

This chain's CDR3 is CASSTTGVRGYTF. The CDR3 DNA follows: TGTGCCAGCAGCACAACAGGGGTAAGGGGCTACACCTTC. V and J are TRBV4-2 and TRBJ1-2; TRBD1 matches 7 bases. With V trimmed by 5 bases and J by 8 bases, 8 bases remained unmatched. The CDR3 spans 13 residues. Germline lookup yields CDR1 LGHNA and CDR2 YNFKEQ.

CDR3 in amino acids: CASKTGQSYSPLHF. In nucleotides, the CDR3 is TGTGCCAGCAAAACGGGACAGTCTTATTCACCCCTCCACTTT. The chain employs TRBV6-5 and TRBJ1-6, with 7 bases that match TRBD1. This CDR3 region has 14 residues. The J segment lost 8 bases and the V segment lost 7 bases, leaving 8 bases of the junction unmatched. The germline V gene encodes CDR1 MNHEY and CDR2 SVGAGI.

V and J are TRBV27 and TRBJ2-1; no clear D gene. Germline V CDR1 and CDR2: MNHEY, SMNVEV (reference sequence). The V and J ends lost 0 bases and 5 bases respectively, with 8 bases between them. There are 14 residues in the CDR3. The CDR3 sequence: CASSLSALNNEQFF. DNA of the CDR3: TGTGCCAGCAGTTTATCGGCCTTAAACAATGAGCAGTTCTTC.

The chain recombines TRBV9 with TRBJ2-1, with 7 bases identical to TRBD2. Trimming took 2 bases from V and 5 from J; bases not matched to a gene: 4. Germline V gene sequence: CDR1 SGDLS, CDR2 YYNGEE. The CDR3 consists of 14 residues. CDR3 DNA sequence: TGTGCCAGCAGCGTGCTAGCGGAAAACAATGAGCAGTTCTTC. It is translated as CASSVLAENNEQFF.